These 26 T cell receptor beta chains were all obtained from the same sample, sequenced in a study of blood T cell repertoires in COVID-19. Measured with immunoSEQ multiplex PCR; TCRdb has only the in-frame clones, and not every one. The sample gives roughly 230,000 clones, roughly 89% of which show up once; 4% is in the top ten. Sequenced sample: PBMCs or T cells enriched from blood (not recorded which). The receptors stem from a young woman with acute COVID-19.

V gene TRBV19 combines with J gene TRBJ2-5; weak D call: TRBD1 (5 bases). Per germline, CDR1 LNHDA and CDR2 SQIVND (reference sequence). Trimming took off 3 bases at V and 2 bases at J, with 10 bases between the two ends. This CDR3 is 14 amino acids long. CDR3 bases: TGTGCCAGTAGTATGGGGCAGATACAAGAGACCCAGTACTTC. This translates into CASSMGQIQETQYF.

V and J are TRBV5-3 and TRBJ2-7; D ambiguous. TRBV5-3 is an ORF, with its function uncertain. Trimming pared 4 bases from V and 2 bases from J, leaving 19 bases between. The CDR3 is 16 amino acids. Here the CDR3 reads CARSLQISELTYEQYF. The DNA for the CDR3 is TGTGCCAGAAGCCTACAAATCAGCGAGTTAACCTACGAGCAGTACTTC.

Written as DNA, the CDR3 is TGTGCCAGCAGCTTTAGGGAGGACCAGCCCCAGCATTTT. As protein: CASSFREDQPQHF. The rearrangement uses TRBV7-6 and TRBJ1-5, with D hard to call. Germline V CDR1 and CDR2: SGHVS, FNYEAQ. The CDR3 has 13 residues. Trimming removed 3 bases at V and 7 bases at J, with 10 bases between.

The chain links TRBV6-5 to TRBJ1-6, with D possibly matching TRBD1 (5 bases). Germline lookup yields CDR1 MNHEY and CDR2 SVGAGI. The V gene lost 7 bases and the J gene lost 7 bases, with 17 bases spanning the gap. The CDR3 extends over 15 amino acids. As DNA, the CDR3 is TGTGCCAGCAATGGGCTACAGGTCTTCAATTCACCCCTCCACTTT. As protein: CASNGLQVFNSPLHF.

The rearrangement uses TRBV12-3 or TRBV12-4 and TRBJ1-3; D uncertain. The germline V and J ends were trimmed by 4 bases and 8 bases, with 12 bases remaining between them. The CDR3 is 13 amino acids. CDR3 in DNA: TGTGCCAGCAGTTCGGACTTGAGTTACACCATATATTTT. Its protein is CASSSDLSYTIYF.

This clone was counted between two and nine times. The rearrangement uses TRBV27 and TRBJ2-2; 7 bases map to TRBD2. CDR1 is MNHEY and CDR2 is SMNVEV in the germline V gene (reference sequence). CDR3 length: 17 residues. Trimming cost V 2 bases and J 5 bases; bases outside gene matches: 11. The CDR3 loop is CASSLTPGTTSTGELFF. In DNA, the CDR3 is TGTGCCAGCAGTTTAACACCAGGGACTACCTCAACCGGGGAGCTGTTTTTT.

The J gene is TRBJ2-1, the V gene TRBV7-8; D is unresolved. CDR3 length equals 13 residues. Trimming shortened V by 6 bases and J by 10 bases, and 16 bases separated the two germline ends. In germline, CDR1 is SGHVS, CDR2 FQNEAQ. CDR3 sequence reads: CASRPTLAREQFF. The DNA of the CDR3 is TGTGCCAGCAGACCGACTCTGGCGAGGGAGCAGTTCTTC. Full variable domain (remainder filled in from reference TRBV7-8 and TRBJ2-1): GAGVSQSPRYKVAKRGQDVALRCDPISGHVSLFWYQQALGQGPEFLTYFQNEAQLDKSGLPSDRFFAERPEGSVSTLKIQRTQQEDSAVYLCASRPTLAREQFFGPGTRLTVL.

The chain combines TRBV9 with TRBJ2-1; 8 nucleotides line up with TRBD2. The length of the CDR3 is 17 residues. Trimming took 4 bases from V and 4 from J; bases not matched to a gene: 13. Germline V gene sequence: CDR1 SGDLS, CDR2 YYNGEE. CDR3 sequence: CASSPQVAGGFYNEQFF. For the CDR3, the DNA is TGTGCCAGCAGCCCTCAGGTTGCGGGGGGATTTTACAATGAGCAGTTCTTC.

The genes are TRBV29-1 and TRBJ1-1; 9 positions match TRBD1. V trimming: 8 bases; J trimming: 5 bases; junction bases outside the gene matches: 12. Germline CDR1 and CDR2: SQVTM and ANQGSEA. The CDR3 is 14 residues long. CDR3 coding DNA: TGCAGCCCACGGACAGGGGCGTTGATGACTGAAGCTTTCTTT. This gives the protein CSPRTGALMTEAFF.

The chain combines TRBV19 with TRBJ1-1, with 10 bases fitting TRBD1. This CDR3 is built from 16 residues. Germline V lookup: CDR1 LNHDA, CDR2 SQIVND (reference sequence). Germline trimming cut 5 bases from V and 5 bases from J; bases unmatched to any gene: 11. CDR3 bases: TGTGCCAGTAGTGAGAGACAGGGGGCGCGTGGGACTGAAGCTTTCTTT. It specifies CASSERQGARGTEAFF.

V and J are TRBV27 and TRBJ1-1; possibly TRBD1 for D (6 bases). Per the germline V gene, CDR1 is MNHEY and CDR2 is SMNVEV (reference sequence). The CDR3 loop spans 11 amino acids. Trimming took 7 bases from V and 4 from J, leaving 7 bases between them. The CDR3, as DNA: TGTGCCAGCATCAGGGGCACTGAAGCTTTCTTT. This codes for CASIRGTEAFF.

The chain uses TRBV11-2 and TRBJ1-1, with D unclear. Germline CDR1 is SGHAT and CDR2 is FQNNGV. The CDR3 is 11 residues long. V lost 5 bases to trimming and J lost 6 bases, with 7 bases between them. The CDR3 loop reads CASSLSPEAFF. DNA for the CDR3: TGTGCCAGCAGCCTTAGTCCTGAAGCTTTCTTT.

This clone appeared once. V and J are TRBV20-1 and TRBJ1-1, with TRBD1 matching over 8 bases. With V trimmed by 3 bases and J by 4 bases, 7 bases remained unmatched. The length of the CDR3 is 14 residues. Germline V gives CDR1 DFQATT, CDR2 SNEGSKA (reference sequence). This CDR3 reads CSASSGQGLTEAFF. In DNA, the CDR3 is TGCAGTGCTAGTTCCGGACAGGGCCTCACTGAAGCTTTCTTT.

Here the CDR3 reads CASSIRTGGAEGSPLHF. DNA for the CDR3: TGTGCCAGTAGTATACGGACAGGGGGCGCCGAAGGGTCACCCCTCCACTTT. The chain uses TRBV19 and TRBJ1-6; TRBD1 agrees at 11 bases. The CDR3 runs to 17 residues. The germline CDR1 and CDR2 sequences are LNHDA and SQIVND (reference sequence). Trimming at V came to 2 bases and at J to 10 bases, leaving 10 bases not matched to a gene.

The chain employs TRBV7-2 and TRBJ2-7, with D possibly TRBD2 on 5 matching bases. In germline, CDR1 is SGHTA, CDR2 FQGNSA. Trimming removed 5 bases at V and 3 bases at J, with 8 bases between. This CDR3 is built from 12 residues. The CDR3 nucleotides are TGTGCCAGCAGCGAGGGCTTCTACGAGCAGTACTTC. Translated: CASSEGFYEQYF.

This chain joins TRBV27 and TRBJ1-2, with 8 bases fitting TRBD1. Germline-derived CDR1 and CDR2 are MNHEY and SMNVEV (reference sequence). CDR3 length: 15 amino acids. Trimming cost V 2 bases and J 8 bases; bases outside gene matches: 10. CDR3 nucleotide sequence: TGTGCCAGCAGTTTAGTGGTCGGACAGGGTATCGGCTACACCTTC. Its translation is CASSLVVGQGIGYTF.

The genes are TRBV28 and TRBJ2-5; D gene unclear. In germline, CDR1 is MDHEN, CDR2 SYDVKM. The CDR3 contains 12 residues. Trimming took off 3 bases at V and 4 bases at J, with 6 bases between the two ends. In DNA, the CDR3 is TGTGCCAGCAGTTTCGTTTTAGAGACCCAGTACTTC. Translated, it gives CASSFVLETQYF.

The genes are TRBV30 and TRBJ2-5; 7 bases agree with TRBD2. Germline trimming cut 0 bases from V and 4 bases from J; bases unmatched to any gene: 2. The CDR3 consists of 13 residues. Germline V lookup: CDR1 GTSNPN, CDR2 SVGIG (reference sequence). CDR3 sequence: CAWSVTGGETQYF. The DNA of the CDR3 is TGTGCCTGGAGTGTAACGGGAGGAGAGACCCAGTACTTC.

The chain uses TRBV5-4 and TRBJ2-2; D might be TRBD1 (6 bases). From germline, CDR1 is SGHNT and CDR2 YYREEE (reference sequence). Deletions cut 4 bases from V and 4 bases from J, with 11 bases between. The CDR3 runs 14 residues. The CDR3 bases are TGTGCCAGCAGCCTACAGGGCCGCACCGGGGAGCTGTTTTTT. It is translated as CASSLQGRTGELFF.

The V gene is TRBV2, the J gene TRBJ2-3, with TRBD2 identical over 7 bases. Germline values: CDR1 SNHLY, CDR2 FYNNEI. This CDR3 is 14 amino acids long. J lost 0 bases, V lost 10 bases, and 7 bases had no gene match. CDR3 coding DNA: TGTGCCACTGGGGGGGGAACTAGCACAGATACGCAGTATTTT. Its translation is CATGGGTSTDTQYF.

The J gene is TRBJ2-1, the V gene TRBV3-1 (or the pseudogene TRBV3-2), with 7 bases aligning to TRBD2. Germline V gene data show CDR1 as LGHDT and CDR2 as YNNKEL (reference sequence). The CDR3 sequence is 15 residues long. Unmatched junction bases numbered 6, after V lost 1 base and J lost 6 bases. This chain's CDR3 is CASSQGLAGPNEQFF. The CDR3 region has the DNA TGTGCCAGCAGCCAAGGGTTAGCGGGTCCCAATGAGCAGTTCTTC.

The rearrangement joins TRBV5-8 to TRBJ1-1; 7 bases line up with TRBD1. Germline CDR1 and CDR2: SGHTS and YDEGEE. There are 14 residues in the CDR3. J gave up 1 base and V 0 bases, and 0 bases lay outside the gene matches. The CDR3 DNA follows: TGTGCCAGCAGCTTGGGGACAGGGAACACTGAAGCTTTCTTT. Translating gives CASSLGTGNTEAFF.

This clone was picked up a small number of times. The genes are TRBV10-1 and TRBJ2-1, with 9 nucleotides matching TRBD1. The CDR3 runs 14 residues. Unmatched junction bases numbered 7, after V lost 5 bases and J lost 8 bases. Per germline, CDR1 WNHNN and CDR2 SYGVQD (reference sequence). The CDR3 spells CASSRGWDRDEQFF. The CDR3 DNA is TGCGCCAGCAGTAGGGGATGGGACAGGGATGAGCAGTTCTTC.

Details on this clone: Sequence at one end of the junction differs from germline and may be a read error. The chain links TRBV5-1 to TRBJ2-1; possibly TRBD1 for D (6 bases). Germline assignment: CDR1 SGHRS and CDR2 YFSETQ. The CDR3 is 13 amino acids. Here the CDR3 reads CASSLGTTGSSIF. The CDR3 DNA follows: TGCGCCAGCAGCCTAGGGACAACTGGCTCCTCGATCTTC.

The CDR3 region is CASSFPTGGNEQFF. CDR3 sequence (DNA): TGTGCCAGCAGTTTCCCGACAGGGGGCAATGAGCAGTTCTTC. J is TRBJ2-1 and V is TRBV27; 9 bases line up with TRBD1. Per germline, CDR1 MNHEY and CDR2 SMNVEV (reference sequence). The length of the CDR3 is 14 residues. J gave up 6 bases and V 3 bases, and 3 bases lay outside the gene matches.

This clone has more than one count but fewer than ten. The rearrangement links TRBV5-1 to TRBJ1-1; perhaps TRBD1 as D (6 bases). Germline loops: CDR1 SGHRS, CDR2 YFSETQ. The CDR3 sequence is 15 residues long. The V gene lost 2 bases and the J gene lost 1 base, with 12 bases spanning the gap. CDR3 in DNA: TGCGCCAGCAGCTTTAACAGGGAGAGGAACACTGAAGCTTTCTTT. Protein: CASSFNRERNTEAFF.